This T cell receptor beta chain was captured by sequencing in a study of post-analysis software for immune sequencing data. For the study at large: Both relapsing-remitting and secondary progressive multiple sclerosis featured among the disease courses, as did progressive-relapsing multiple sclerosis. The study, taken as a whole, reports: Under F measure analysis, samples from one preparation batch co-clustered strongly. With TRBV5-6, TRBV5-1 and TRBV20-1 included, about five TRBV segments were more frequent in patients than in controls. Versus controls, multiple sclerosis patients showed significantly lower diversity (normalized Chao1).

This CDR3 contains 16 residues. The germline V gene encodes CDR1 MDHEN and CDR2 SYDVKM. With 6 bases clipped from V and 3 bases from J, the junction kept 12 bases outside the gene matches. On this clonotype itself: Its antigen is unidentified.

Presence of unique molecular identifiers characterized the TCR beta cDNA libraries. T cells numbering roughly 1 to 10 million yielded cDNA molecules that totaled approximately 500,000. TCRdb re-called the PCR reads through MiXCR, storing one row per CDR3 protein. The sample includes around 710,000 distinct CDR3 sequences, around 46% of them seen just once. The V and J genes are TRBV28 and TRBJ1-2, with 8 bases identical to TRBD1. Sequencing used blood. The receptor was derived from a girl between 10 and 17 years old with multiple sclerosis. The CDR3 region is CASSSQGAGVDYGYTF. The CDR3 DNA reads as TGTGCCAGCAGCAGCCAGGGGGCGGGTGTGGACTATGGCTACACCTTC.